The 23 T cell receptor beta chains reported below all come from one sample, sequenced in a study of radiotherapy plus CTLA-4 blockade in lung cancer listed by TCRdb under 2018. Libraries were constructed by the immunoSEQ multiplex PCR assay. What TCRdb holds here is the immuneACCESS table cut down to in-frame rearrangements. Part of the clones is not present; checked against another copy, under half of the missing clones reflect an unresolved V gene, and the others are unexplained. Within this sample are under 35,000 clones, with 60% to 75% of them counted one time only. Clones ranked in the top ten supply roughly 4.5% of the sample. The sequences come from peripheral blood, collected from a patient treated with radiotherapy plus ipilimumab. The receptor set was obtained from a human donor with non-small cell lung cancer whose response to radiotherapy plus ipilimumab could not be evaluated.

Only one count was recorded for this clone. J is TRBJ2-5 and V is TRBV5-1, with D tentatively TRBD2 (6 bases). Germline V gives CDR1 SGHRS, CDR2 YFSETQ. Trimming removed 0 bases at V and 4 bases at J, with 16 bases between. The CDR3 length is 16 residues. DNA of the CDR3: TGCGCCAGCAGCTTGGGGCAGGGAGGTGGTGGAGAGACCCAGTACTTC. It yields the protein CASSLGQGGGGETQYF.

Points on this clone: Other DNA variants within this sample encode the same CDR3. The genes are TRBV11-2 and TRBJ2-1; D is unresolved. Germline loops: CDR1 SGHAT, CDR2 FQNNGV. This CDR3 has 13 residues. Trimming pared 1 base from V and 3 bases from J, leaving 4 bases between. CDR3 loop: CASSLVYYNEQFF. CDR3 in DNA: TGTGCCAGCAGCTTAGTTTACTACAATGAGCAGTTCTTC.

The chain employs TRBV15 and TRBJ1-4; D may be TRBD1 (6 bases). CDR1 is LNHNV, CDR2 YYDKDF, per germline (reference sequence). The CDR3 length is 14 residues. Trimming took off 9 bases at V and 5 bases at J, with 16 bases between the two ends. The CDR3 coding sequence is TGTGCCACGAGTCCCTGGGGGCCCAATGAAAAACTGTTTTTT. Translation gives CATSPWGPNEKLFF.

The chain is built from TRBV29-1 and TRBJ2-1; D not certain. The CDR3 has 16 amino acids. V lost 1 base and J 0 bases, leaving 13 bases between the germline ends. Germline-derived CDR1 and CDR2 are SQVTM and ANQGSEA. In nucleotides, the CDR3 is TGCAGCGTTGAAGGGGCGCTACAGAGCTCCTACAATGAGCAGTTCTTC. Its translation: CSVEGALQSSYNEQFF.

In this sample, this clone turned up a few times. Written as DNA, the CDR3 is TGTGCCAGCAGACAGAGCACTGAAGCTTTCTTT. Protein product: CASRQSTEAFF. The chain recombines TRBV6-1 with TRBJ1-1; no clear D gene. The CDR3 runs 11 residues. CDR1 and CDR2 from the germline V gene are MNHNS and SASEGT. V was pared by 6 bases and J by 4 bases, with 6 bases between.

The V call is TRBV4-2, the J call TRBJ2-5; D might be TRBD2 (6 bases). The CDR3 totals 15 residues. Trimming shortened V by 5 bases and J by 5 bases, and 18 bases separated the two germline ends. The germline CDR1 and CDR2 sequences are LGHNA and YNFKEQ. CDR3 in amino acids: CASSLVGGVEETQYF. The CDR3, as DNA: TGTGCCAGCAGCTTGGTCGGGGGAGTTGAGGAGACCCAGTACTTC.

The chain combines TRBV5-6 with TRBJ1-2; D is unclear. CDR3 length equals 14 residues. CDR1 is SGHDT, CDR2 YYEEEE, per germline. The ends were cut back, 3 bases at V and 8 bases at J, with 17 bases in the middle. For the CDR3, the DNA is TGTGCCAGCAGCTCCACGACATCCCCGTGGGGCTACACCTTC. Amino acid sequence: CASSSTTSPWGYTF.

This chain joins TRBV5-4 and TRBJ2-7, with D maybe TRBD1 (5 bases). The germline V and J ends were trimmed by 1 base and 2 bases, with 10 bases remaining between them. The germline V gene has CDR1 SGHNT and CDR2 YYREEE (reference sequence). CDR3 length equals 14 residues. The DNA for the CDR3 is TGTGCCAGCAGCTTGTATCAGGGAACCTACGAGCAGTACTTC. Translating gives CASSLYQGTYEQYF.

This chain links TRBV15 with TRBJ2-5; D gene ambiguous. The CDR3 runs 11 residues. Between the trimmed V and J ends, which lost 4 bases and 5 bases, there was a span of 5 bases. Germline loops: CDR1 LNHNV, CDR2 YYDKDF (reference sequence). CDR3 coding DNA: TGTGCCACCAGCAATCCGGAGACCCAGTACTTC. It encodes CATSNPETQYF. The variable domain in full, completed from reference TRBV15 and TRBJ2-5, reads DAMVIQNPRYQVTQFGKPVTLSCSQTLNHNVMYWYQQKSSQAPKLLFHYYDKDFNNEADTPDNFQSRRPNTSFCFLDIRSPGLGDTAMYLCATSNPETQYFGPGTRLLVL.

V usage is TRBV5-1 and J usage is TRBJ2-1, with 8 bases identical to TRBD2. V was pared by 0 bases and J by 6 bases, with 5 bases of the junction left unmatched. The germline V gene encodes CDR1 SGHRS and CDR2 YFSETQ. CDR3 size: 15 residues. For the CDR3, the DNA is TGCGCCAGCAGCTTGGGTAGCGGGAACGTCAATGAGCAGTTCTTC. Translating gives CASSLGSGNVNEQFF.

The count of this clone is one. This chain links TRBV25-1 with TRBJ2-2; D call uncertain. The ends were cut back, 5 bases at V and 0 bases at J, with 7 bases in the middle. Looked up from germline, CDR1 is MGHDK and CDR2 is SYGVNS. The length of the CDR3 is 14 residues. The CDR3 nucleotides read TGTGCCAGCAGTAGGCAGGCGAACACCGGGGAGCTGTTTTTT. Its translation: CASSRQANTGELFF. The entire variable domain, with the rest obtained from reference TRBV25-1 and TRBJ2-2, is as follows: EADIYQTPRYLVIGTGKKITLECSQTMGHDKMYWYQQDPGMELHLIHYSYGVNSTEKGDLSSESTVSRIRTEHFPLTLESARPSHTSQYLCASSRQANTGELFFGEGSRLTVL.

This clone was counted only a few times. V is TRBV6-1 and J is TRBJ2-1, with 7 bases matching TRBD1. Looked up from germline, CDR1 is MNHNS and CDR2 is SASEGT. This CDR3 is built from 13 residues. J was trimmed by 4 bases and V by 9 bases; bases with no gene match: 6. The CDR3 DNA sequence: TGTGCCAGTGCCGGGACAGCTTACAATGAGCAGTTCTTC. This codes for CASAGTAYNEQFF.

The gene calls are TRBV5-1 and TRBJ1-1, with a weak D call TRBD1 (5 bases). The CDR3 contains 15 residues. Germline V CDR1 and CDR2: SGHRS, YFSETQ. Trimming removed 1 base from V and 1 base from J, with 11 bases in between. The CDR3 loop reads CASSLLGHRNTEAFF. CDR3 bases: TGCGCCAGCAGCTTGCTTGGACACAGGAACACTGAAGCTTTCTTT.

The chain combines TRBV27 with TRBJ2-7; 7 bases map to TRBD1. From germline, CDR1 is MNHEY and CDR2 SMNVEV (reference sequence). V lost 7 bases, J lost 1 base, and 10 bases stayed unmatched. This CDR3 has 15 residues. CDR3 amino acids: CASKIKPGQSYEQYF. The CDR3 DNA reads as TGTGCCAGCAAGATCAAACCGGGACAGTCCTACGAGCAGTACTTC.

The chain combines TRBV28 with TRBJ2-5; TRBD1 is a possible D gene (5 bases). In germline, CDR1 is MDHEN, CDR2 SYDVKM. The CDR3 spans 15 residues. V was clipped by 5 bases and J by 5 bases, with 18 bases between them. As DNA, the CDR3 is TGTGCCAGCAGTCCCACTTCGGGCAGGGCGGAGACCCAGTACTTC. Amino acid sequence: CASSPTSGRAETQYF.

The rearrangement uses TRBV5-1 and TRBJ2-5, with 12 bases aligning to TRBD2. V lost 4 bases and J lost 2; bases outside the gene matches: 6. CDR1 is SGHRS, CDR2 YFSETQ, per germline. The CDR3 runs to 16 residues. The CDR3 DNA is TGCGCCAGCAGCCCACGGACTAGCGGGGTACAAGAGACCCAGTACTTC. It encodes CASSPRTSGVQETQYF.

In nucleotides, the CDR3 is TGTGCCATCAGTGTCGGACAGAAACAAGAGACCCAGTACTTC. The encoded protein is CAISVGQKQETQYF. V usage is TRBV10-3 and J usage is TRBJ2-5; a possible D gene is TRBD1 (6 bases). The CDR3 extends over 14 amino acids. The ends were cut back, 4 bases at V and 2 bases at J, with 11 bases in the middle. CDR1 is ENHRY and CDR2 is SYGVKD in the germline V gene.

The rearrangement joins TRBV7-9 to TRBJ2-7, with D perhaps TRBD1 (5 bases). CDR1 is SEHNR and CDR2 is FQNEAQ in the germline V gene (reference sequence). The CDR3 sequence is 19 residues long. Deletions cut 2 bases from V and 0 bases from J, with 23 bases between. This CDR3 reads CASSLFFDFDRESSYEQYF. The CDR3 DNA reads TGTGCCAGCAGCTTATTTTTTGATTTCGACAGAGAGAGCTCCTACGAGCAGTACTTC.

The rearrangement joins TRBV18 to TRBJ2-7; no firm D call. CDR3 length equals 14 residues. Germline CDR1 is KGHSH and CDR2 is LQKENI. The V and J ends lost 3 bases and 3 bases respectively, with 12 bases between them. The CDR3 here is CASSPTSVNYEQYF. The CDR3 nucleotides are TGTGCCAGCTCACCGACCAGCGTCAACTACGAGCAGTACTTC. Using reference TRBV18 and TRBJ2-7 for the parts outside the CDR3, the full variable domain is NAGVMQNPRHLVRRRGQEARLRCSPMKGHSHVYWYRQLPEEGLKFMVYLQKENIIDESGMPKERFSAEFPKEGPSILRIQQVVRGDSAAYFCASSPTSVNYEQYFGPGTRLTVT.

This clone is labeled medium-sized (0.01 to 0.1%). The rearrangement joins TRBV5-1 to TRBJ2-7, with 10 bases lining up with TRBD1. This CDR3 region has 15 residues. V shed 1 base and J 5 bases; nucleotides not matched to a gene: 6. Germline V gives CDR1 SGHRS, CDR2 YFSETQ. For the CDR3, the DNA is TGCGCCAGCAGCTTGACGGGACAGGGGTCCGACGAGCAGTACTTC. Amino acid sequence: CASSLTGQGSDEQYF.

The chain carries TRBV25-1 and TRBJ2-1, with TRBD1 identical over 9 bases. Germline V gives CDR1 MGHDK, CDR2 SYGVNS. Trimming cost V 4 bases and J 7 bases; bases outside gene matches: 14. There are 17 residues in the CDR3. CDR3 loop: CASSAGAGTGFKNEQFF. In DNA, the CDR3 is TGTGCCAGCAGTGCGGGGGCCGGGACAGGGTTTAAAAATGAGCAGTTCTTC.

The chain has TRBV29-1 and TRBJ2-1; 9 bases are shared with TRBD2. The CDR3 contains 15 residues. Germline V gene lookup returns CDR1 SQVTM and CDR2 ANQGSEA. With 4 bases clipped from V and 6 bases from J, the junction kept 10 bases outside the gene matches. CDR3 in DNA: TGCAGCGTTGGTTCAAGCGGGGGGACGGGCAATGAGCAGTTCTTC. Translating it yields CSVGSSGGTGNEQFF.

V gene TRBV5-1 combines with J gene TRBJ2-5; maybe TRBD2 (5 bases). There are 12 residues in the CDR3. CDR1 is SGHRS and CDR2 is YFSETQ in the germline V gene. V gave up 7 bases and J gave up 4 bases, with 11 bases separating them. The CDR3 nucleotides are TGCGCCAGCGGCCCAGAGGGAGAGACCCAGTACTTC. Amino acid sequence: CASGPEGETQYF.